The rows below give T cell receptor beta chains drawn from one sample of a study of cytomegalovirus exposure and HLA in healthy donors. The repertoire was sequenced with immunoSEQ multiplex PCR; TCRdb's copy has only in-frame clones and lacks some. This sample has 120,000 or so clones, with approximately 17% found just once. Sequencing input: PBMCs. The source is a female donor in good health and CMV-seropositive. The conserved cysteine and the conserved F or W are not part of the CDR3 here. Clone size, where shown, is once, few, many, or a class for clones that have expanded.

few	TRBJ1-2	TRBV19	ASSTQRRETNYGYT
NA	TRBJ1-4	TRBV6-1	ASSERYRTGDEKLF
NA	TRBJ2-7	TRBV11-2	ASSSQGYEQY
few	TRBJ2-3	TRBV28	ASSDPGLAATDTQY
NA	TRBJ2-5	TRBV27	ASSFVGETQY
few	TRBJ1-5	TRBV4-1	ASSQGPRVGGYSNQPQH
NA	TRBJ2-5	TRBV7-2	ASSRLRASAYQETQY
few	TRBJ2-1	TRBV9	ASSYASSDYNEQF
once	TRBJ2-2	TRBV9	ASSPGFSLGELF
NA	TRBJ2-7	TRBV10-3	AISESYRDRAEQY
few	TRBJ1-5	TRBV9	ASSVGTVGQPQH
NA	TRBJ2-3	TRBV5-1	ASGSGREADTQY
NA	TRBJ2-1	TRBV11-3	ASSQASGRAPYNEQF
few	TRBJ1-2	TRBV7-2	ASSITHNYGYT
NA	TRBJ1-2	TRBV27	ASSQVNRVGDGYT
NA	TRBJ2-1	TRBV27	ASSDSSSYNEQF
few	TRBJ2-3	TRBV4-2	ASSQTLAVRLGTDTQY
NA	TRBJ1-5	TRBV10-3	AISSGGGVGQPQH
NA	TRBJ2-1	TRBV27	ASQDDPYSYNEQF
few	TRBJ2-3	TRBV5-4	ASRRDYWSLTDTQY
few	TRBJ2-5	TRBV27	ASSLIRGETQY
few	TRBJ1-1	TRBV14	ASSQLGTAYLEAF
NA	TRBJ1-4	TRBV28	ASGGGVNEKLF
few	TRBJ2-3	TRBV6-1	ASSRVAGGADTQY
NA	TRBJ1-5	TRBV4-2	ASSQGSGGVGIAQPQH
NA	TRBJ2-1	TRBV11-3	ASSLGGLADNEQF
few	TRBJ1-1	TRBV4-1	ASSQNGNTEAF
few	TRBJ2-7	TRBV19	ASSTPRGLAGEQY
few	TRBJ1-1	TRBV14	ASSQVRNTEAF
NA	TRBJ2-3	TRBV27	ASSFQREIGTQY
NA	TRBJ1-6	TRBV7-2	ASSPGTWYNSPLH
NA	TRBJ1-1	TRBV30	AWSNAGRLAF
few	TRBJ1-1	TRBV10-1	ASSGTGPTEAF
NA	TRBJ2-7	TRBV5-1	ASSADPSGGGYEQY
few	TRBJ1-2	TRBV30	AWSVGTGADYGYT
NA	TRBJ2-7	TRBV4-1	ASSQDPRGTEQY
NA	TRBJ1-1	TRBV6-6	ASSYRAGGVTEAF
few	TRBJ2-5	TRBV4-2	ASSRSGKETQY
few	TRBJ2-7	TRBV28	ASSSTVPYEQY
NA	TRBJ1-3	TRBV7-2	ASSGGLTGSGNTIY
NA	TRBJ2-7	TRBV2	ASREGQRDYEQY
few	TRBJ2-3	TRBV7-9	ASSLGETGAPDTQY
NA	TRBJ2-1	TRBV28	ASSLLANQWEF
NA	TRBJ1-2	TRBV30	AWSALDRAYLNYGYT
NA	TRBJ2-2	TRBV7-9	ASKYSGTVATGELF